The 9 T cell receptor beta chains in this list originate from one sample, sequenced in a study of CD8+ T cells in alopecia areata (dated by TCRdb to 2016 to 2019). To prepare the library, the immunoSEQ multiplex PCR assay was applied. RNA was extracted from all samples and reverse transcribed into cDNA as template for TCR sequencing. TCRdb limited this immuneACCESS table to in-frame rearrangements with V and J called. A share of clones is missing; checked studies link under half to unresolved V genes, and the rest is unexplained. The sample yields 110,000 or so clones; around two fifths were counted once. The biggest ten clones account for roughly 3.3% of the sample. The sample taken for sequencing was CD4+ T cells sorted from blood. These receptors all stem from a human donor with alopecia areata.

The chain links TRBV29-1 to TRBJ2-3; a possible D gene is TRBD2 (5 bases). Trimming removed 5 bases at V and 2 bases at J, with 11 bases between. Germline-derived CDR1 and CDR2 are SQVTM and ANQGSEA. The CDR3 sequence is 13 residues long. The CDR3 loop is CSVRTLLTDTQYF. The DNA for the CDR3 is TGCAGCGTTCGGACTCTCCTCACAGATACGCAGTATTTT.

This clone was observed a handful of times. The chain couples TRBV6-6 to TRBJ1-2; possible D gene TRBD1, 5 bases. Trimming removed 4 bases from V and 8 bases from J, with 11 bases in between. The germline CDR1 and CDR2 sequences are MNHNY and SVGAGI (reference sequence). The CDR3 length is 12 residues. CDR3 region: CASSLSRTGYTF. The DNA for the CDR3 is TGTGCCAGCAGTTTGAGCCGGACAGGCTACACCTTC.

This clone is a singleton in its sample. V is TRBV27 and J is TRBJ2-7; TRBD2 aligns across 10 bases. V trimming: 6 bases; J trimming: 0 bases; junction bases outside the gene matches: 5. The CDR3 is made up of 15 amino acids. CDR1 is MNHEY, CDR2 SMNVEV, per germline (reference sequence). The CDR3 region has the DNA TGTGCCAGCAGCCGGACTAGCGGTCTCTCCTACGAGCAGTACTTC. Translating it yields CASSRTSGLSYEQYF.

CDR3 DNA: TGTGCCTGGAGTCGCACAGGGGCCTCTGGAAACACCATATATTTT. It codes for CAWSRTGASGNTIYF. The chain combines TRBV30 with TRBJ1-3, with 7 bases identical to TRBD1. Germline-derived CDR1 and CDR2 are GTSNPN and SVGIG (reference sequence). The V gene end was trimmed by 2 bases and the J gene end by 0 bases; junction bases not matched to a gene: 4. The CDR3 totals 15 residues.

The chain is built from TRBV29-1 and TRBJ1-2, with D maybe TRBD1 (5 bases). CDR3 size: 13 residues. Germline V lookup: CDR1 SQVTM, CDR2 ANQGSEA. The ends were cut back, 4 bases at V and 2 bases at J, with 11 bases in the middle. This CDR3 is CSVASRVNYGYTF. CDR3 sequence (DNA): TGCAGCGTTGCATCCAGGGTAAACTATGGCTACACCTTC.

The J gene is TRBJ2-2, the V gene TRBV30, with TRBD1 matching over 7 bases. Germline CDR1 reads GTSNPN; CDR2 reads SVGIG (reference sequence). With V trimmed by 8 bases and J by 6 bases, 9 bases remained unmatched. This CDR3 is built from 13 residues. As DNA, the CDR3 is TGTGCCAGCACTCAGGGGGTACCCGGGGAGCTGTTTTTT. Amino acid sequence: CASTQGVPGELFF.

The chain links TRBV5-4 to TRBJ2-7; TRBD1 might be the D (7 bases). The CDR3 runs 14 residues. Between the trimmed V and J ends, which lost 5 bases and 1 base, there was a span of 13 bases. Germline V gives CDR1 SGHNT, CDR2 YYREEE (reference sequence). The CDR3 DNA is TGTGCCAGCAGGACGACAGGGAGGTCCTACGAGCAGTACTTC. This translates into CASRTTGRSYEQYF.

This clone was seen more than once but under ten times. The chain couples TRBV29-1 to TRBJ2-7; no clear D. The germline V gene encodes CDR1 SQVTM and CDR2 ANQGSEA. Trimming removed 4 bases at V and 2 bases at J, with 9 bases between. The length of the CDR3 is 12 residues. The DNA of the CDR3 is TGCAGCGTTGGTAACTCACCCTACGAGCAGTACTTC. Encoded protein: CSVGNSPYEQYF.

The chain combines TRBV9 with TRBJ2-5; TRBD1 agrees at 8 bases. The CDR3 spans 15 residues. Per germline, CDR1 SGDLS and CDR2 YYNGEE. The V gene end was trimmed by 3 bases and the J gene end by 5 bases; junction bases not matched to a gene: 9. The CDR3, as DNA: TGTGCCAGCAGCGCAGGGGGCAGTGGGATGGAGACCCAGTACTTC. Translating gives CASSAGGSGMETQYF. The full variable domain, its missing parts supplied by reference TRBV9 and TRBJ2-5, is DSGVTQTPKHLITATGQRVTLRCSPRSGDLSVYWYQQSLDQGLQFLIQYYNGEERAKGNILERFSAQQFPDLHSELNLSSLELGDSALYFCASSAGGSGMETQYFGPGTRLLVL.